The 4 T cell receptor beta chains below were found in one sample sequenced in a study of T cells in Graves' hyperthyroidism and ophthalmopathy. What was amplified from RNA transcripts were TCR beta CDR3 regions. A set of HTBI primers served as the primers for a first-round RT-PCR of the TCR CDR3. TCRdb called the multiplex PCR reads again in MiXCR, with one record for every CDR3 protein. This table has 700,000 to 950,000 distinct CDR3 sequences, over 35% appearing once. Sequencing was carried out using blood. The receptor set was obtained from a woman in her thirties or forties with Graves' hyperthyroidism.

The chain links TRBV19 to TRBJ1-2; 8 nucleotides align to TRBD1. CDR3 length: 14 amino acids. J was trimmed by 3 bases and V by 6 bases; bases with no gene match: 6. Germline V gene sequence: CDR1 LNHDA, CDR2 SQIVND (reference sequence). The CDR3 spells CASSRTGNDYGYTF. Here the CDR3 DNA reads TGTGCCAGTAGCCGGACAGGGAACGACTATGGCTACACCTTC.

The rearrangement links TRBV30 to TRBJ1-1, with D uncertain. In germline, CDR1 is GTSNPN, CDR2 SVGIG (reference sequence). The V end lost 0 bases, the J end lost 10 bases, and 12 bases lay between the germline ends. The CDR3 spans 12 residues. This CDR3 reads CAWSVRASGAFF. CDR3 bases: TGTGCCTGGAGTGTACGGGCCTCGGGAGCTTTCTTT.

The CDR3 region is CASNEGRSYEQYF. For the CDR3, the DNA is TGTGCCAGCAATGAGGGTCGCTCCTACGAGCAGTACTTC. This chain links TRBV6-1 with TRBJ2-7, with D possibly TRBD2 on 5 matching bases. The CDR3 covers 13 residues. Germline assignment: CDR1 MNHNS and CDR2 SASEGT. Trimming took 7 bases from V and 0 from J, leaving 10 bases between them.

Points on this clonotype: At one boundary the junction diverges from the germline segment, which might be a read error. This chain links TRBV10-1 with TRBJ1-1; D is uncertain. Germline lookup yields CDR1 WNHNN and CDR2 SYGVQD (reference sequence). CDR3 length: 15 amino acids. DNA for the CDR3: TGCGCCAGTAGTGGACTTCGACACCTTAACACTGAAGATTTCTTT. Translating gives CASSGLRHLNTEDFF.